These T cell receptor beta chains were read from a single sample in a study of OX40 agonist ivuxolimab in advanced cancers. Produced via immunoSEQ multiplex PCR; TCRdb's table is partial and in-frame only. The sample carries approximately 50,000 clones, more than 85% recorded once. The sample here was CD4+ or CD8+ T cells sorted from blood, taken in a trial of the OX40 agonist ivuxolimab. The source is an adult with an advanced solid tumor such as melanoma, head and neck, liver or kidney cancer. The CDR3 runs from the conserved cysteine through the conserved F or W. Fields, in order: V gene, clone size, D gene, J gene, CDR3 protein, CDR3 DNA. A D gene is named only where the DNA matches it firmly. For some rows the clone size is stated as once, few or many, or as a class when expanded; others skip it.

V gene: TRBV19
clone size: .
D gene: TRBD1
J gene: TRBJ2-7
CDR3 protein: CASSPLGQIYEQYF
CDR3 DNA: TGTGCCAGTAGTCCCCTGGGACAGATCTACGAGCAGTACTTC

V gene: TRBV7-3
clone size: .
D gene: .
J gene: TRBJ1-1
CDR3 protein: CASSLTRETEAFF
CDR3 DNA: TGTGCCAGCAGCTTAACGCGGGAGACTGAAGCTTTCTTT

V gene: TRBV5-1
clone size: .
D gene: .
J gene: TRBJ1-1
CDR3 protein: CASSFNQGLGTEAFF
CDR3 DNA: TGCGCCAGCAGCTTTAATCAGGGGTTGGGCACTGAAGCTTTCTTT

V gene: TRBV6-5
clone size: .
D gene: .
J gene: TRBJ2-7
CDR3 protein: CASSNQGVGYEQYF
CDR3 DNA: TGTGCCAGCAGTAACCAGGGTGTTGGATACGAGCAGTACTTC

V gene: TRBV4-3
clone size: .
D gene: .
J gene: TRBJ2-6
CDR3 protein: CASSQEGTHSGANVLTF
CDR3 DNA: TGCGCCAGCAGCCAAGAAGGGACCCACTCTGGGGCCAACGTCCTGACTTTC

V gene: TRBV28
clone size: once
D gene: TRBD1
J gene: TRBJ2-3
CDR3 protein: CASSPGQESTDTQYF
CDR3 DNA: TGTGCCAGCAGTCCGGGACAGGAGAGCACAGATACGCAGTATTTT

V gene: TRBV6-4
clone size: .
D gene: TRBD2
J gene: TRBJ2-1
CDR3 protein: CASSGTSGGKPFF
CDR3 DNA: TGTGCCAGCAGCGGGACTAGCGGGGGAAAACCGTTCTTC

V gene: TRBV7-2
clone size: .
D gene: .
J gene: TRBJ1-2
CDR3 protein: CASSLVWTALDYGYTF
CDR3 DNA: TGTGCCAGCAGCTTAGTCTGGACAGCTCTCGACTATGGCTACACCTTC

V gene: TRBV5-1
clone size: .
D gene: TRBD1
J gene: TRBJ1-5
CDR3 protein: CASSLWTGDQPQHF
CDR3 DNA: TGCGCCAGCAGCTTGTGGACAGGGGATCAGCCCCAGCATTTT

V gene: TRBV4-3
clone size: .
D gene: .
J gene: TRBJ2-2
CDR3 protein: CASSREEEGRLFF
CDR3 DNA: TGCGCCAGCAGCCGCGAGGAGGAAGGGAGGCTGTTTTTT

V gene: TRBV30
clone size: .
D gene: TRBD1
J gene: TRBJ1-2
CDR3 protein: CAWAGTVFSGYTF
CDR3 DNA: TGTGCCTGGGCCGGGACAGTGTTCTCTGGCTACACCTTC

V gene: TRBV29-1
clone size: .
D gene: .
J gene: TRBJ2-2
CDR3 protein: CSVFYQNTGELFF
CDR3 DNA: TGCAGCGTTTTTTATCAAAACACCGGGGAGCTGTTTTTT

V gene: TRBV7-9
clone size: .
D gene: .
J gene: TRBJ2-3
CDR3 protein: CASSRGDTDTQYF
CDR3 DNA: TGTGCCAGCAGCCGGGGTGACACAGATACGCAGTATTTT

V gene: TRBV29-1
clone size: .
D gene: TRBD1
J gene: TRBJ1-5
CDR3 protein: CSTQDRRNYSNQPQHF
CDR3 DNA: TGCAGCACGCAGGACAGGCGAAATTATAGCAATCAGCCCCAGCATTTT

V gene: TRBV5-1
clone size: .
D gene: .
J gene: TRBJ2-1
CDR3 protein: CASSLGGSSYNEQFF
CDR3 DNA: TGCGCCAGCAGCTTGGGTGGGAGCTCCTACAATGAGCAGTTCTTC

V gene: TRBV7-9
clone size: .
D gene: .
J gene: TRBJ2-6
CDR3 protein: CCLGQLSGANVLTF
CDR3 DNA: TGTTGCCTGGGGCAGCTCTCTGGGGCCAACGTCCTGACTTTC

V gene: TRBV11-2
clone size: .
D gene: .
J gene: TRBJ2-2
CDR3 protein: CASSLEPNTGELFF
CDR3 DNA: TGTGCCAGCAGCTTAGAACCCAACACCGGGGAGCTGTTTTTT

V gene: TRBV9
clone size: .
D gene: .
J gene: TRBJ1-3
CDR3 protein: CASSVAGSGNTIYF
CDR3 DNA: TGTGCCAGCAGCGTAGCTGGTTCAGGAAACACCATATATTTT

V gene: TRBV28
clone size: few
D gene: TRBD2
J gene: TRBJ2-1
CDR3 protein: CAAGLAGTKIREQFF
CDR3 DNA: TGTGCCGCAGGGCTAGCCGGGACTAAGATTAGGGAGCAGTTCTTC

V gene: TRBV7-2
clone size: .
D gene: .
J gene: TRBJ2-1
CDR3 protein: CASSLARGTYNEQFF
CDR3 DNA: TGTGCCAGCAGCTTAGCGCGGGGAACCTACAATGAGCAGTTCTTC

V gene: TRBV5-1
clone size: .
D gene: TRBD1
J gene: TRBJ1-2
CDR3 protein: CTSSLDRELDGYTF
CDR3 DNA: TGCACCAGCAGCTTGGACAGGGAATTGGATGGCTACACCTTC

V gene: TRBV30
clone size: .
D gene: .
J gene: TRBJ2-1
CDR3 protein: CAWTPLYNEQFF
CDR3 DNA: TGTGCCTGGACCCCATTGTACAATGAGCAGTTCTTC

V gene: TRBV7-9
clone size: .
D gene: .
J gene: TRBJ2-2
CDR3 protein: CASSPPSRRLFF
CDR3 DNA: TGTGCCAGCAGCCCGCCCTCCCGGCGGCTGTTTTTT

V gene: TRBV5-1
clone size: .
D gene: .
J gene: TRBJ2-1
CDR3 protein: CASSLALAQNYNEQFF
CDR3 DNA: TGCGCCAGCAGCTTGGCTCTAGCGCAGAACTACAATGAGCAGTTCTTC

V gene: TRBV27
clone size: .
D gene: .
J gene: TRBJ2-7
CDR3 protein: CASTPRGGRYEQYF
CDR3 DNA: TGTGCCAGCACCCCTCGCGGGGGCAGGTACGAGCAGTACTTC

V gene: TRBV7-2
clone size: .
D gene: .
J gene: TRBJ1-2
CDR3 protein: CASSPGGWNGYTF
CDR3 DNA: TGTGCCAGCAGCCCCGGAGGCTGGAATGGCTACACCTTC

V gene: TRBV18
clone size: .
D gene: .
J gene: TRBJ2-7
CDR3 protein: CASSPASIHEQYF
CDR3 DNA: TGTGCCAGCTCACCCGCTAGCATCCACGAGCAGTACTTC

V gene: TRBV5-4
clone size: .
D gene: TRBD1
J gene: TRBJ2-7
CDR3 protein: CASSLGPGQANYEQYF
CDR3 DNA: TGTGCCAGCAGCTTGGGCCCCGGACAGGCTAACTACGAGCAGTACTTC

V gene: TRBV12-5
clone size: .
D gene: .
J gene: TRBJ2-5
CDR3 protein: CASGPRGPGRQETQYF
CDR3 DNA: TGTGCTAGTGGTCCTCGTGGGCCGGGACGGCAAGAGACCCAGTACTTC

V gene: TRBV5-4
clone size: once
D gene: TRBD1
J gene: TRBJ1-4
CDR3 protein: CASSLQGAWEKLFF
CDR3 DNA: TGTGCCAGCAGCTTGCAGGGGGCGTGGGAAAAACTGTTTTTT

V gene: TRBV7-6
clone size: .
D gene: .
J gene: TRBJ1-1
CDR3 protein: CASSLDDDTEAFF
CDR3 DNA: TGTGCCAGCAGCTTAGACGATGACACTGAAGCTTTCTTT

V gene: TRBV10-3
clone size: .
D gene: TRBD2
J gene: TRBJ2-1
CDR3 protein: CAIRQTSGTYNEQFF
CDR3 DNA: TGTGCCATCAGACAGACTAGCGGTACCTACAATGAGCAGTTCTTC

V gene: TRBV19
clone size: .
D gene: TRBD2
J gene: TRBJ2-3
CDR3 protein: CATQTSGRVVGTDTQYF
CDR3 DNA: TGTGCCACGCAAACTAGCGGGAGGGTAGTAGGCACAGATACGCAGTATTTT

V gene: TRBV23-1
clone size: .
D gene: TRBD2
J gene: TRBJ2-7
CDR3 protein: CASSPVAGCYEQYF
CDR3 DNA: TGCGCCAGCAGCCCCGTAGCGGGGTGCTACGAGCAGTACTTC

V gene: TRBV7-6
clone size: .
D gene: .
J gene: TRBJ2-5
CDR3 protein: CASSFWQETQYF
CDR3 DNA: TGTGCCAGCAGCTTTTGGCAAGAGACCCAGTACTTC

V gene: TRBV6-6
clone size: .
D gene: TRBD2
J gene: TRBJ2-5
CDR3 protein: CASSYSAGGSETQYF
CDR3 DNA: TGTGCCAGCAGTTACTCGGCGGGAGGGTCGGAGACCCAGTACTTC

V gene: TRBV18
clone size: .
D gene: TRBD1
J gene: TRBJ2-1
CDR3 protein: CASSPNTGVGYNEQFF
CDR3 DNA: TGTGCCAGCTCACCTAACACAGGGGTTGGCTACAATGAGCAGTTCTTC

V gene: TRBV18
clone size: .
D gene: TRBD2
J gene: TRBJ2-3
CDR3 protein: CASSPVAGVYGDTQYF
CDR3 DNA: TGTGCCAGCTCACCAGTAGCGGGAGTGTACGGAGATACGCAGTATTTT

V gene: TRBV5-1
clone size: .
D gene: .
J gene: TRBJ2-5
CDR3 protein: CASRSSGPSGETQYF
CDR3 DNA: TGCGCCAGCAGATCGTCAGGACCCTCGGGGGAGACCCAGTACTTC

V gene: TRBV11-2
clone size: .
D gene: .
J gene: TRBJ2-1
CDR3 protein: CASSLDNRAFYNEQFF
CDR3 DNA: TGTGCCAGCAGCTTAGATAACAGGGCTTTTTACAATGAGCAGTTCTTC

V gene: TRBV7-2
clone size: .
D gene: TRBD1
J gene: TRBJ2-7
CDR3 protein: CASSLGTGGFEQYF
CDR3 DNA: TGTGCCAGCAGCTTGGGGACAGGGGGCTTCGAGCAGTACTTC

V gene: TRBV30
clone size: few
D gene: .
J gene: TRBJ2-2
CDR3 protein: CAWSRMGLTGELFF
CDR3 DNA: TGTGCCTGGAGTAGAATGGGGCTGACCGGGGAGCTGTTTTTT

V gene: TRBV21-1
clone size: .
D gene: .
J gene: TRBJ2-5
CDR3 protein: CASSTLGLAGGETQYF
CDR3 DNA: TGTGCCAGCAGCACGTTGGGACTAGCGGGAGGAGAGACCCAGTACTTC

V gene: TRBV5-1
clone size: .
D gene: .
J gene: TRBJ2-3
CDR3 protein: CASSLGRPDTQYF
CDR3 DNA: TGCGCCAGCAGCTTGGGTCGGCCCGATACGCAGTATTTT

V gene: TRBV11-3
clone size: few
D gene: .
J gene: TRBJ2-2
CDR3 protein: CASGDTATGELFF
CDR3 DNA: TGTGCCAGCGGAGATACAGCTACCGGGGAGCTGTTTTTT

V gene: TRBV5-1
clone size: .
D gene: .
J gene: TRBJ2-1
CDR3 protein: CASSPGLLKDNEQFF
CDR3 DNA: TGCGCCAGCAGCCCGGGCTTGCTGAAGGACAATGAGCAGTTCTTC

V gene: TRBV2
clone size: .
D gene: .
J gene: TRBJ2-2
CDR3 protein: CASCSTRLNTGELFF
CDR3 DNA: TGTGCCAGCTGCTCAACCAGACTTAACACCGGGGAGCTGTTTTTT

V gene: TRBV7-3
clone size: .
D gene: TRBD2
J gene: TRBJ2-1
CDR3 protein: CASSASLAGTEQFF
CDR3 DNA: TGTGCCAGCAGCGCATCGTTAGCGGGAACTGAGCAGTTCTTC

V gene: TRBV15
clone size: .
D gene: TRBD1
J gene: TRBJ2-2
CDR3 protein: CATRFEQGGTGELFF
CDR3 DNA: TGTGCCACCCGATTCGAACAGGGGGGCACCGGGGAGCTGTTTTTT

V gene: TRBV13
clone size: .
D gene: TRBD1
J gene: TRBJ1-1
CDR3 protein: CASSLGRRQGIGRRETFF
CDR3 DNA: TGTGCCAGCAGCTTAGGCCGCCGACAGGGGATAGGTAGACGAGAAACTTTCTTT

V gene: TRBV27
clone size: .
D gene: TRBD1
J gene: TRBJ1-5
CDR3 protein: CASSLVFMAGGTSNQPQHF
CDR3 DNA: TGTGCCAGCAGTTTAGTTTTTATGGCAGGGGGGACTAGCAATCAGCCCCAGCATTTT

V gene: TRBV23-1
clone size: .
D gene: .
J gene: TRBJ1-5
CDR3 protein: CASSQAVSNQPQHF
CDR3 DNA: TGCGCCAGCAGTCAAGCGGTTAGCAATCAGCCCCAGCATTTT

V gene: TRBV2
clone size: .
D gene: .
J gene: TRBJ2-7
CDR3 protein: CASSDRASVSNEQYF
CDR3 DNA: TGTGCCAGCAGTGATAGGGCTAGCGTGTCCAACGAGCAGTACTTC

V gene: TRBV7-9
clone size: .
D gene: .
J gene: TRBJ2-1
CDR3 protein: CASSFSGGNEQFF
CDR3 DNA: TGTGCCAGCAGCTTTTCGGGCGGGAATGAGCAGTTCTTC

V gene: TRBV2
clone size: .
D gene: .
J gene: TRBJ1-1
CDR3 protein: CASRRTILNTEAFF
CDR3 DNA: TGTGCCAGCAGGAGGACAATACTGAACACTGAAGCTTTCTTT

V gene: TRBV6-4
clone size: .
D gene: .
J gene: TRBJ1-4
CDR3 protein: CASSDSEGRRGEKLFF
CDR3 DNA: TGTGCCAGCAGTGACTCGGAAGGCCGTCGCGGTGAAAAACTGTTTTTT

V gene: TRBV7-3
clone size: .
D gene: .
J gene: TRBJ2-1
CDR3 protein: CASSLRESPYNEQFF
CDR3 DNA: TGTGCCAGCAGCTTAAGGGAGTCCCCCTACAATGAGCAGTTCTTC

V gene: TRBV28
clone size: .
D gene: TRBD1
J gene: TRBJ1-1
CDR3 protein: CASSPTGTASF
CDR3 DNA: TGTGCCAGCAGTCCTACAGGGACAGCCTCCTTT

V gene: TRBV14
clone size: .
D gene: .
J gene: TRBJ2-1
CDR3 protein: CASSQVSYNEQFF
CDR3 DNA: TGTGCCAGCAGCCAAGTCTCCTACAATGAGCAGTTCTTC

V gene: TRBV5-1
clone size: .
D gene: TRBD2
J gene: TRBJ2-3
CDR3 protein: CASSFTAGGSLLTSTDTQYF
CDR3 DNA: TGCGCCAGCAGCTTCACAGCGGGAGGCTCTCTTCTTACTAGCACAGATACGCAGTATTTT